These 14 T cell receptor beta chains were all obtained from the same sample, sequenced in a study of blood T cell repertoires in COVID-19. Repertoires were generated with immunoSEQ multiplex PCR, while TCRdb's copy carries only in-frame clones and drops some. The data hold approximately 85,000 clones, with 75% to 90% observed a single time. The source material was peripheral blood. The receptor source for this set is a man aged 50 to 59 with active or convalescent COVID-19.

V is TRBV6-2 or TRBV6-3 and J is TRBJ2-1; 7 bases fit TRBD1. The junction had 9 bases not matched to a gene; V was cut back by 2 bases and J by 8 bases. Per the germline V gene, CDR1 is MNHEY and CDR2 is SVGEGT. The CDR3 contains 15 residues. CDR3 DNA sequence: TGTGCCAGCAGTTACCGGGACAGACAGGGCTATGAGCAGTTCTTC. Amino acids: CASSYRDRQGYEQFF.

This clone was seen a single time. The CDR3: CASSLARRPENTIYF. The CDR3 bases are TGTGCCAGCAGCTTAGCGCGGAGGCCGGAGAACACCATATATTTT. The chain links TRBV7-2 to TRBJ1-3; D not certain. Germline V lookup: CDR1 SGHTA, CDR2 FQGNSA. This CDR3 contains 15 residues. V was cut by 0 bases and J by 7 bases, with 13 bases left in between.

This rearrangement joins TRBV10-2 to TRBJ1-3; TRBD1 is a possible D gene (5 bases). V was cut by 6 bases and J by 3 bases, with 12 bases left in between. Germline assignment: CDR1 WSHSY and CDR2 SAAADI. The CDR3 has 14 amino acids. In nucleotides, the CDR3 is TGCGCCAGCAGGACAGCCGGAAATGGAAACACCATATATTTT. Its protein product is CASRTAGNGNTIYF.

This clone has just one count. This rearrangement joins TRBV5-6 to TRBJ2-3; D ambiguous. The V and J ends lost 3 bases and 1 base respectively, with 9 bases between them. CDR3 length: 14 amino acids. Germline V gene lookup returns CDR1 SGHDT and CDR2 YYEEEE. In DNA form, the CDR3 reads TGTGCCAGCAGCTCAGACTGGGGCACAGATACGCAGTATTTT. As protein: CASSSDWGTDTQYF.

The rearrangement joins TRBV5-1 to TRBJ1-4; TRBD1 is a possible D gene (5 bases). Germline V lookup: CDR1 SGHRS, CDR2 YFSETQ. The CDR3 contains 17 residues. The V end was cut by 0 bases, the J end by 4 bases, with 16 bases between. The CDR3 here is CASSLVPGRQSNEKLFF. The CDR3 DNA reads as TGCGCCAGCAGCTTGGTTCCAGGGAGGCAAAGTAATGAAAAACTGTTTTTT.

This chain joins TRBV6-5 and TRBJ1-2; the D gene is possibly TRBD1 (6 bases). CDR3 length: 14 residues. Looked up from germline, CDR1 is MNHEY and CDR2 is SVGAGI. V was shortened by 5 bases and J by 6 bases, with 16 bases between the two germline ends. The CDR3 sequence: CASSPSGTYNGYTF. CDR3 bases: TGTGCCAGCAGTCCTTCCGGGACATATAATGGCTACACCTTC.

J is TRBJ2-5 and V is TRBV4-2, with 12 positions matching TRBD2. The CDR3 has 16 amino acids. Germline-derived CDR1 and CDR2 are LGHNA and YNFKEQ. Trimming took 1 base from V and 5 from J; bases not matched to a gene: 5. The CDR3: CASSQVGLAGGETQYF. CDR3 nucleotide sequence: TGTGCCAGCAGCCAAGTTGGTCTAGCGGGGGGGGAGACCCAGTACTTC.

This sequence joins TRBV6-5 and TRBJ1-1; D remains unclear. Germline V gene data show CDR1 as MNHEY and CDR2 as SVGAGI. The V end lost 6 bases, the J end lost 4 bases, and 15 bases lay between the germline ends. The CDR3 length is 14 residues. The CDR3 spells CASSKNFAGTEAFF. The CDR3 region has the DNA TGTGCCAGCAGCAAAAACTTTGCCGGCACTGAAGCTTTCTTT.

The chain joins TRBV2 to TRBJ1-1; D unclear. Trimming removed 4 bases from V and 4 bases from J, with 7 bases in between. The CDR3 is 12 amino acids. From germline, CDR1 is SNHLY and CDR2 FYNNEI. CDR3 DNA sequence: TGTGCCAGCAGTGCGCGGGCCACTGAAGCTTTCTTT. This translates into CASSARATEAFF.

This chain uses TRBV6-5 with TRBJ1-3, with 7 bases identical to TRBD1. The CDR3 consists of 16 residues. V dropped 2 bases and J dropped 2; count of bases not matched to a gene: 6. Germline-derived CDR1 and CDR2 are MNHEY and SVGAGI. Here the CDR3 reads CASSYRVGGTGNTIYF. CDR3 sequence (DNA): TGTGCCAGCAGTTACCGGGTAGGGGGCACTGGAAACACCATATATTTT.

This chain joins TRBV6-5 and TRBJ2-5; the match to TRBD2 covers 13 bases. Germline V lookup: CDR1 MNHEY, CDR2 SVGAGI. V trimming: 6 bases; J trimming: 2 bases; junction bases outside the gene matches: 3. The CDR3 covers 15 residues. This CDR3 reads CASRRLAGGQETQYF. CDR3 nucleotides: TGTGCCAGCAGGCGACTAGCGGGGGGACAAGAGACCCAGTACTTC.

The gene calls are TRBV4-3 and TRBJ2-7; D is possibly TRBD2 (6 bases). CDR1 is LGHNA, CDR2 YSLEER, per germline. The CDR3 is made up of 14 amino acids. V lost 4 bases to trimming and J lost 5 bases, with 15 bases between them. CDR3 sequence (DNA): TGCGCCAGCAGCCCGGCAGGGAGGTCCGACGAGCAGTACTTC. The encoded protein is CASSPAGRSDEQYF.

The rearrangement links TRBV28 to TRBJ2-1, with 8 bases lining up with TRBD2. Per the germline V gene, CDR1 is MDHEN and CDR2 is SYDVKM. This CDR3 contains 18 residues. V lost 5 bases to trimming and J lost 5 bases; unmatched junction nucleotides: 17. The CDR3 sequence is CASSTRGGGLGIDNEQFF. The CDR3 coding sequence is TGTGCCAGCAGTACACGAGGGGGGGGACTAGGGATAGACAATGAGCAGTTCTTC. Full variable domain (outside the CDR3, taken from reference TRBV28 and TRBJ2-1): DVKVTQSSRYLVKRTGEKVFLECVQDMDHENMFWYRQDPGLGLRLIYFSYDVKMKEKGDIPEGYSVSREKKERFSLILESASTNQTSMYLCASSTRGGGLGIDNEQFFGPGTRLTVL.

The CDR3 spells CASSLGPPSGTYEQYF. For the CDR3, the DNA is TGTGCCAGCAGTTTAGGACCCCCTAGCGGGACCTACGAGCAGTACTTC. This chain uses TRBV27 with TRBJ2-7; TRBD2 agrees at 9 bases. V was pared by 2 bases and J by 2 bases, with 7 bases of the junction left unmatched. Germline values: CDR1 MNHEY, CDR2 SMNVEV (reference sequence). CDR3 length: 16 amino acids.